The source of this T cell receptor (beta chain) is a study of identical twins. TCRdb re-analysed the 5' RACE reads in MiXCR, keeping a single row per CDR3 protein. The data show about 530,000 distinct CDR3 sequences, about 22% seen once. The V and J ends lost 3 bases and 5 bases respectively, with 13 bases between them. The CDR3 sequence is 15 residues long. CDR1 and CDR2 from the germline V gene are MNHEY and SVGAGI. These data also featured in a second study, about yellow fever vaccine responses in identical twins.

This chain joins TRBV6-5 and TRBJ2-2, with a tentative D call TRBD2 (6 bases). The sample was CD4+ T cells sorted from blood. The sequence derives from a woman between 18 and 30 years old in good health. CDR3 sequence reads: CASSYMSSETGELFF. The CDR3 DNA reads as TGTGCCAGCAGTTATATGTCTAGCGAGACCGGGGAGCTGTTTTTT.